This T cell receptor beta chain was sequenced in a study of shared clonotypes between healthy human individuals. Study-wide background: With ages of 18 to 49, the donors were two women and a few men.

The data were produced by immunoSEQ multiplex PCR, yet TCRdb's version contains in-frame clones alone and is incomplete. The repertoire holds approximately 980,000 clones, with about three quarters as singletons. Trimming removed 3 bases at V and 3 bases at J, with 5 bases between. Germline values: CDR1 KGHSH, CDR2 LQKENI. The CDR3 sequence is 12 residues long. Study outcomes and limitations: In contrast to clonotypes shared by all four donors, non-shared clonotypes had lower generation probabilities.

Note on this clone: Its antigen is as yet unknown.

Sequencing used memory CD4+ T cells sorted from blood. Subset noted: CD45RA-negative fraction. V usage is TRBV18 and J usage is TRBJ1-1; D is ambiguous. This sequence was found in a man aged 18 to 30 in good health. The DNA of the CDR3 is TGTGCCAGCTCACCGGAGTACACTGAAGCTTTCTTT. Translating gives CASSPEYTEAFF.